The present T cell receptor (beta chain) was sequenced within a study of vaccination effects on CD4 cells after COVID-19. Findings and limits, study-wide: Nearly all vaccine-induced clones in healthy recipients recognized only SARS-CoV-2.

Trimming removed 1 base from V and 5 bases from J, with 12 bases in between. CDR3 size: 14 residues. From germline, CDR1 is SGHRS and CDR2 YFSETQ. Concerning this clone itself: What it recognizes is unknown.

Profiled with immunoSEQ multiplex PCR; TCRdb holds only in-frame clones, not every one. The table has fewer than 25,000 clones, more than 60% seen once. Antigen-specific CD4+ T cell clonotypes were called by their expansion after viral peptide-pool culture in ViraFEST. Scientists isolated CD4+ T cells after a roughly 10-day culture period ended. Two doses of BNT162b2 or mRNA-1273 vaccine were administered to participants. On day 3 and again on day 7, half the medium was replaced with IL-2 medium. This TCR was recovered from a human donor who received a COVID-19 vaccine. The material sequenced was CD4+ T cells from PBMCs cultured with SARS-CoV-2 spike peptides, taken after COVID-19 vaccination. The chain couples TRBV5-1 to TRBJ2-5, with D tentatively TRBD1 (5 bases). CDR3 sequence: CASSLTGVLETQYF. The CDR3 nucleotides read TGCGCCAGCAGCTTGACAGGTGTACTCGAGACCCAGTACTTC.